This TCR beta chain comes out of a study of identical twins. The V and J ends lost 4 bases and 2 bases respectively, with 24 bases between them. Germline V gene data show CDR1 as SQVTM and CDR2 as ANQGSEA. The CDR3 covers 17 residues. TCRdb reprocessed the 5' RACE reads with MiXCR, giving one entry per CDR3 protein. The sample lists 570,000 or so distinct CDR3 sequences; roughly 9.9% were seen once. These same records also appear under a second study, on yellow fever vaccine responses in identical twins.

The gene calls are TRBV29-1 and TRBJ2-7; tentatively, D is TRBD2 (6 bases). This TCR derives from a woman aged 18-29 years in good health. The sequenced sample was PBMCs. The CDR3 DNA reads TGCAGCGTTGTCGGGTTAGCGGCTACCAAACTCCCCTACGAGCAGTACTTC. Its protein product is CSVVGLAATKLPYEQYF.